A selection of T cell receptor beta chains follows, all from one sample in a study of T cells and Merkel cell carcinoma outcomes. Produced via immunoSEQ multiplex PCR; TCRdb's table is partial and in-frame only. Of roughly 15,000 clones listed, roughly 92% are singletons. The sample taken for sequencing was tumor tissue from Merkel cell carcinoma. The receptors were sampled from a human donor with Merkel cell carcinoma. Each CDR3 is given with its conserved first and last residue. A D gene is named only where the DNA matches it firmly. Size is omitted from some rows. Given values are once, few, many or a class for expanded clones.

J gene | CDR3 length | clone size | D gene | V gene | CDR3 DNA | CDR3 protein
TRBJ2-7 | 14 | . | TRBD2 | TRBV28 | TGTGCCAGCATTGAAGGCAGGGACTACTACGAGCAGTACTTC | CASIEGRDYYEQYF
TRBJ1-1 | 16 | . | . | TRBV7-9 | TGTGCCAGCAGCTACGTAAATTTTAATGGGAACACTGAAGCTTTCTTT | CASSYVNFNGNTEAFF
TRBJ2-5 | 15 | . | TRBD2 | TRBV11-2 | TGTGCCAGCAGCTCCCGGACTAGCGGGGGGGAGACCCAGTACTTC | CASSSRTSGGETQYF
TRBJ2-5 | 15 | once | . | TRBV5-1 | TGCGCCAGCAGCAAACAGGGGGGGTTTGAAGAGACCCAGTACTTC | CASSKQGGFEETQYF
TRBJ2-5 | 15 | . | TRBD1 | TRBV7-9 | TGTGCCAGCAGCGCCTGGACAGGGGCGGGAGAGACCCAGTACTTC | CASSAWTGAGETQYF
TRBJ2-7 | 17 | . | TRBD1 | TRBV4-1 | TGCGCCAGCAGCCAAGGCCCATCAACAGGGGCGGCCTACGAGCAGTACTTC | CASSQGPSTGAAYEQYF
TRBJ1-1 | 12 | . | . | TRBV10-3 | TGTGCCATCAGTGGGGAAGGGGCTGAAGCTTTCTTT | CAISGEGAEAFF
TRBJ1-4 | 13 | . | . | TRBV29-1 | TGCAGCGTTGCCCGGGGACTTAATGAAAAACTGTTTTTT | CSVARGLNEKLFF
TRBJ2-1 | 13 | . | . | TRBV19 | TGTGCCAGTAGTCCCCGACCGGGAGATGAGCAGTTCTTC | CASSPRPGDEQFF
TRBJ1-5 | 15 | . | . | TRBV6-6 | TGTGCCAGCAGTCGCCTACAGCCGGGGGTAGTTCCCCAGCATTTT | CASSRLQPGVVPQHF
TRBJ1-2 | 13 | . | . | TRBV11-2 | TGTGCCAGCAGCTCCCTGTCCGAGATCGGCTACACCTTC | CASSSLSEIGYTF
TRBJ1-2 | 14 | . | . | TRBV4-2 | TGTGCCAGTAGCCAAGACCGGGGTGCCTATGGCTACACCTTC | CASSQDRGAYGYTF
TRBJ1-1 | 12 | . | . | TRBV28 | TGTGCCAGCAGGGGACAAAACACTGAAGCTTTCTTT | CASRGQNTEAFF
TRBJ1-1 | 17 | . | . | TRBV5-1 | TGCGCCAGCAGCTTGGCTCGGGGCGCCTCCATGAACACTGAAGCTTTCTTT | CASSLARGASMNTEAFF
TRBJ1-3 | 17 | . | . | TRBV7-9 | TGTGCCAGCAGCTTAGGTCGGTTCAGGGAGGCTGGAAACACCATATATTTT | CASSLGRFREAGNTIYF
TRBJ1-5 | 19 | . | . | TRBV21-1 | TGTGCCAGCAGCACTCACGTGACAGGGGCTTTATTTAGCAATCAGCCCCAGCATTTT | CASSTHVTGALFSNQPQHF
TRBJ2-7 | 15 | once | TRBD2 | TRBV5-4 | TGTGCCAGCAGCGACGGGACTAGTCGTATCAGTGAGCAGTACTTC | CASSDGTSRISEQYF
TRBJ1-6 | 15 | . | TRBD1 | TRBV15 | TGTGCTACCAGCAGGACTGGACAGGGCAAATCACCCCTCCACTTT | CATSRTGQGKSPLHF
TRBJ1-2 | 15 | . | TRBD1 | TRBV19 | TGTGCCAGTAGTTTGGGACAGGGGCTTAGAGGTGGCTACACCTTC | CASSLGQGLRGGYTF
TRBJ2-1 | 14 | once | TRBD2 | TRBV23-1 | TGCGCCAGCAGACGACTAGCGGATTACAATGAGCAGTTCTTC | CASRRLADYNEQFF
TRBJ2-5 | 14 | . | . | TRBV5-1 | TGCGCCAGCAGCTTCCAAGGGGTCCAAGAGACCCAGTACTTC | CASSFQGVQETQYF
TRBJ2-7 | 14 | . | TRBD1 | TRBV18 | TGTGCCAGCTCACCCCGGGACAGGCCTTACGAGCAGTACTTC | CASSPRDRPYEQYF
TRBJ2-1 | 15 | . | . | TRBV15 | TGTGCCACCAGCAGACTACCGGAGGGCCGCCATGAGCAGTTCTTC | CATSRLPEGRHEQFF
TRBJ2-1 | 16 | . | TRBD2 | TRBV28 | TGTGCCAGCAGTTTCGGGGGGACTTCAGCATACAATGAGCAGTTCTTC | CASSFGGTSAYNEQFF
TRBJ1-5 | 14 | . | TRBD1 | TRBV6-1 | TGTGCCAGCTCTCGGACAGGGATGGGTCAGCCCCAGCATTTT | CASSRTGMGQPQHF
TRBJ2-6 | 18 | . | . | TRBV2 | TGTGCCAGCAGTGGGGGGGCAGGGTCTACGGCTGGGGCCAACGTCCTGACTTTC | CASSGGAGSTAGANVLTF
TRBJ2-3 | 17 | . | . | TRBV19 | TGTGCCAGTAGCCCGGGACCGCGGCGTCAGTCCACAGATACGCAGTATTTT | CASSPGPRRQSTDTQYF
TRBJ1-2 | 14 | . | . | TRBV2 | TGTGCCAGCACCCGGGACATTCGCTCATATGGCTACACCTTC | CASTRDIRSYGYTF
TRBJ2-6 | 16 | . | . | TRBV5-6 | TGTGCCAGCAGCTTGGGCGGGCTCTCTGGGGCCAACGTCCCGACTTTC | CASSLGGLSGANVPTF
TRBJ2-2 | 17 | . | TRBD2 | TRBV18 | TGTGCCAGCTCACCAAGGTCACTAGCGGGTAGCACCGGGGAGCTGTTTTTT | CASSPRSLAGSTGELFF
TRBJ2-7 | 15 | once | TRBD2 | TRBV5-1 | TGCGCCAGCAGCTTGAGGACTAGCGGGGGCTACGAGCAGTACTTC | CASSLRTSGGYEQYF
TRBJ2-1 | 15 | . | . | TRBV9 | TGTGCCAGCAGCGTAGGGCATAGCTCCTACAATGAGCAGTTCTTC | CASSVGHSSYNEQFF
TRBJ1-2 | 10 | . | . | TRBV15 | TGTGGACCTTCTCGTGGGGGCTACACCTTC | CGPSRGGYTF
TRBJ2-2 | 14 | . | . | TRBV5-1 | TGCGCCAGCAGCTTGGAACCAGACACCGGGGAGCTGTTTTTT | CASSLEPDTGELFF
TRBJ1-3 | 14 | . | TRBD1 | TRBV6-6 | TGTGCCAGCAGTGGATCGGACAGGGGAAACACCATATATTTT | CASSGSDRGNTIYF
TRBJ1-5 | 16 | . | . | TRBV7-8 | TGTGCCAGCAGCGACCCCCGGGGATCTAGCAATCAGCCCCAGCATTTT | CASSDPRGSSNQPQHF
TRBJ2-2 | 18 | . | TRBD2 | TRBV5-4 | TGTGCCAGCAGCGCCGGATTGGGACTAGCGGTGAACACCGGGGAGCTGTTTTTT | CASSAGLGLAVNTGELFF
TRBJ1-4 | 14 | . | . | TRBV27 | TGTGCCAGCAGTTTATCGGACACGACAGCTAAACTGTTTTTT | CASSLSDTTAKLFF
TRBJ2-3 | 19 | . | TRBD2 | TRBV4-2 | TGTGCCAACAGCCAAGATGGGCTAGCGGGAGGGTTTAGCACAGATACGCAGTATTTT | CANSQDGLAGGFSTDTQYF
TRBJ1-6 | 18 | . | TRBD1 | TRBV5-4 | TGTGCCAGCAGCTACGGACAGGGGGCTAATTGGGGTAATTCACCCCTCCACTTT | CASSYGQGANWGNSPLHF
TRBJ2-5 | 15 | . | TRBD2 | TRBV5-1 | TGCGCCAGCAGCGGATTGGAAGCGGGGAGGGAGACCCAGTACTTC | CASSGLEAGRETQYF
TRBJ2-7 | 15 | . | TRBD1 | TRBV5-1 | TGCGCCAGCAGTCCGATGGGGACAGATCGCTACGAGCAGTACTTC | CASSPMGTDRYEQYF
TRBJ2-5 | 13 | . | . | TRBV7-9 | TGTGCCAGCAGACTCAGGGGGGGGGAGACCCAGTACTTC | CASRLRGGETQYF
TRBJ1-6 | 13 | . | . | TRBV6-5 | TGTGCCAGCAGCGACGGATCATGGGCACCCCTCCACTTT | CASSDGSWAPLHF
TRBJ1-1 | 20 | . | . | TRBV14 | TGTGCCAGCAGTCAAGAATCTGGGGGGGTTTTTAGTGCCATGAACACTGAAGCTTTCTTT | CASSQESGGVFSAMNTEAFF